This TCR beta chain comes out of a study of CD8 T cells in acute hepatitis C reinfection. This sample's time point: naive CD8 control sorted from an acute-time-point sample. The CDR3 covers 13 residues. Germline CDR1 reads MNHEY; CDR2 reads SVGAGI. Trimming took off 1 base at V and 4 bases at J, with 7 bases between the two ends. Sequencing was performed with immunoSEQ multiplex PCR; in TCRdb, only in-frame clones are kept and a portion is missing. The data contain 30,000 to 40,000 clones, 80% to 90% of them singletons. Material: naive CD8+ T cells from PBMCs. The chain recombines TRBV6-5 with TRBJ1-1, with D uncertain. This receptor was obtained from a young woman who spontaneously cleared hepatitis C infection. This chain's CDR3 is CASSYLAFTEAFF. The DNA for the CDR3 is TGTGCCAGCAGTTACTTAGCTTTCACTGAAGCTTTCTTT.